This paragraph covers one T cell receptor beta chain sequence. Measured with immunoSEQ multiplex PCR; TCRdb has only the in-frame clones, and not every one. The table includes 210,000 or so clones, about 91% detected once. These data are taken from a study of blood T cell repertoires in COVID-19. Study summary: In each case, the material was cDNA or gDNA derived from T cells, B-cell-depleted T cells, or PBMCs.

Germline V gene lookup returns CDR1 SGHRS and CDR2 YFSETQ. V lost 4 bases and J lost 1, with 11 bases in between. The CDR3 loop spans 15 amino acids. The sequenced sample was peripheral blood. The TCR originated in a woman in her thirties or forties with acute or convalescent COVID-19. The chain employs TRBV5-1 and TRBJ2-2; D might be TRBD1 (6 bases). This CDR3 is CASSPTTGNTGELFF. The CDR3 nucleotides read TGCGCCAGCAGCCCAACGACAGGGAACACCGGGGAGCTGTTTTTT.